This TCR beta chain is from a study of patients and donors after allogeneic stem cell transplantation (dated by TCRdb to the early 2020s). The protocol used for the library was RT-PCR. These reads were obtained on a NextSeq 550. TCRdb reanalyzed the raw reads on its own, using fastp at Q25 for trimming and MiXCR for clone calling, and kept in-frame beta chains. Rows are combined by CDR3 protein, so each entry shows the most common genes and DNA. This sample lists more than 850,000 distinct CDR3 sequences; roughly 18% were detected once. The ten largest clones capture roughly 6% of the sample. The germline V gene encodes CDR1 SGHRS and CDR2 YFSETQ. Relative to germline, V is missing 0 bases and J is missing 8 bases, with 5 bases of the junction outside any gene match. The CDR3 numbers 15 residues from cysteine through phenylalanine. Only the CDR3 DNA is retained, 45 bases long and in frame from the first base.

Details on this clonotype: What antigen it recognizes has not been identified. No much larger clone is present one base from it, and per-base qualities are unavailable.

Specimen: blood, either unsorted or a sorted T cell fraction (not recorded which). This clonotype was sampled from a human donor who was either an allogeneic HSCT recipient or a stem cell or donor lymphocyte infusion donor (not recorded which). It is not recorded whose cells these are; they may come from a transplant donor. The rearranged segments are TRBV5-1 and TRBJ2-1; TRBD2 agrees with 10 junctional bases. The CDR3 region reads CASSLGLAGVYEQFF. The DNA is as follows: TGCGCCAGCAGCTTGGGGCTAGCGGGAGTCTATGAGCAGTTCTTC.